Given below is one TCR beta chain in context. Its antigen remains unidentified. The entry originates in a study of OX40 agonist ivuxolimab in advanced cancers. Overall study: Prior anti-PD-1, anti-PD-L1 or anti-CTLA-4 therapy did not bar entry, and roughly 40% had some. Broader study findings: At 0.1-3.0 mg/kg, partial responders had clonal expansion among the lowest observed.

Sequenced by immunoSEQ multiplex PCR; TCRdb stores in-frame clones only, minus some. Altogether approximately 90,000 clones are present, about 89% being singletons, with the ten largest covering 8.7%. The clonotype was recovered from an adult with an advanced solid tumor such as melanoma, head and neck, liver or kidney cancer. The starting material was CD4+ or CD8+ T cells sorted from blood, obtained in a trial of the OX40 agonist ivuxolimab.

The DNA for the CDR3 is TGTGCCAGCAGTGGCGGGACAGGGAGAAATTCACCCCTCCACTTT. It encodes CASSGGTGRNSPLHF. J is TRBJ1-6 and V is TRBV7-2; 9 bases align to TRBD1. The V and J ends lost 6 bases and 7 bases, in that order; junction bases with no gene match: 7. Per germline, CDR1 SGHTA and CDR2 FQGNSA. This CDR3 contains 15 residues.